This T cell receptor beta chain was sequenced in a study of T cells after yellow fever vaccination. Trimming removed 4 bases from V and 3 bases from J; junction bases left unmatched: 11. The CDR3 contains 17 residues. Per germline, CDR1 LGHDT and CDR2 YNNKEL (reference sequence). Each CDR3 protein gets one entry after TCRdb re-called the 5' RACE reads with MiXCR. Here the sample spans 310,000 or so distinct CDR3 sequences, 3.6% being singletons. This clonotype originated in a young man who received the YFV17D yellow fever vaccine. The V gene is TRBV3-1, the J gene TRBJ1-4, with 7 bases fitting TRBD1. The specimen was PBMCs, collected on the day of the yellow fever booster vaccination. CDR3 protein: CASSPTFGDSSNEKLFF. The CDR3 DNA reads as TGTGCCAGCAGCCCGACATTCGGGGACAGCTCTAATGAAAAACTGTTTTTT. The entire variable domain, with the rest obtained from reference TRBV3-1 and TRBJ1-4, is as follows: DTAVSQTPKYLVTQMGNDKSIKCEQNLGHDTMYWYKQDSKKFLKIMFSYNNKELIINETVPNRFSPKSPDKAHLNLHINSLELGDSAVYFCASSPTFGDSSNEKLFFGSGTQLSVL.